This note documents a single TCR beta chain sequence. This entry belongs to a study of T-cell reconstitution after alpha-beta-depleted transplantation in children. A TCRbeta library incorporating unique molecular identifiers was prepared. MiXCR was run by TCRdb on the PCR reads, yielding one entry per CDR3 protein. The sample has around 370,000 distinct CDR3 sequences, over 9% seen once. V was trimmed by 4 bases and J by 0 bases, leaving 12 bases between them. CDR1 is SQVTM and CDR2 is ANQGSEA in the germline V gene. The CDR3 covers 14 residues. The gene calls are TRBV29-1 and TRBJ1-1; TRBD1 is a possible D gene (6 bases). The sequence came from a human donor who donated a stem cell graft to a child with acute lymphoblastic leukemia. The sequencing here drew on PBMCs from the stem cell graft donor, taken from the stem cell graft. The CDR3 here is CSVARGGMNTEAFF. The CDR3 region has the DNA TGCAGCGTTGCGAGGGGGGGAATGAACACTGAAGCTTTCTTT.